Listed here are 31 T cell receptor beta chains from one sample, sequenced in a study of early T cells in non-severe SARS-CoV-2 infection. TCRdb redid the calling of the 5' RACE reads with MiXCR, one entry per CDR3 protein. This sample has more than 70,000 distinct CDR3 sequences; about 10% occur once, and the top ten carry about 12%. The sequenced sample was whole blood, obtained at baseline. These receptors originate from an adult who was a healthcare worker with PCR-confirmed SARS-CoV-2 infection or an uninfected control (not recorded which).

This clonotype was counted a few times. The chain carries TRBV6-2 or TRBV6-3 and TRBJ1-1; maybe TRBD1 (5 bases). Germline values: CDR1 MNHEY, CDR2 SVGEGT. The CDR3 runs 15 residues. V was cut by 0 bases and J by 1 base, with 9 bases left in between. The CDR3 spells CASSYSWGRNTEAFF. The CDR3, as DNA: TGTGCCAGCAGTTACTCGTGGGGGAGGAACACTGAAGCTTTCTTT.

This clonotype was counted only a few times. V gene TRBV7-2 combines with J gene TRBJ2-3; tentatively, D is TRBD2 (6 bases). Trimming stripped 1 base from V and 0 bases from J, with 14 bases between. The germline CDR1 and CDR2 sequences are SGHTA and FQGNSA. This CDR3 has 17 residues. Here the CDR3 DNA reads TGTGCCAGCAGCTTAGTTGGCGGGACCTCTAGCACAGATACGCAGTATTTT. This encodes CASSLVGGTSSTDTQYF.

This clonotype was seen at least ten times. The J gene is TRBJ1-5, the V gene TRBV28; weak D call: TRBD1 (6 bases). Germline CDR1 is MDHEN and CDR2 is SYDVKM. The length of the CDR3 is 15 residues. Trimming stripped 4 bases from V and 2 bases from J, with 12 bases between. In DNA, the CDR3 is TGTGCCAGCAGTTCCGCCGGGGGCGGCAATCAGCCCCAGCATTTT. Translation: CASSSAGGGNQPQHF.

As to this clonotype: The conserved phenylalanine or tryptophan is not found at the CDR3 terminus, so this likely reflects a read error. The rearrangement joins TRBV18 to TRBJ2-5; no clear D gene. V lost 1 base to trimming and J lost 5 bases, with 5 bases between them. The CDR3 has 12 residues. Looked up from germline, CDR1 is KGHSH and CDR2 is LQKENI. The CDR3 spells CASSPLGETQYY. CDR3 in DNA: TGTGCCAGCTCACCACTGGGGGAGACCCAGTACTAC.

This clonotype was recorded at least ten times. The rearrangement uses TRBV29-1 and TRBJ1-5; a possible D gene is TRBD1 (5 bases). The CDR3 runs to 10 residues. CDR1 is SQVTM, CDR2 ANQGSEA, per germline. DNA of the CDR3: TGCAGTCCAGGGCATCAGCCCCAGCATTTT. It specifies CSPGHQPQHF.

This clonotype has just a few counts. The rearrangement uses TRBV20-1 and TRBJ2-4; TRBD1 might be the D (5 bases). Germline CDR1 DFQATT, CDR2 SNEGSKA (reference sequence). Trimming removed 2 bases at V and 1 base at J, with 9 bases between. The length of the CDR3 is 14 residues. CDR3 amino acids: CSARQGGAKNIQYF. For the CDR3, the DNA is TGCAGTGCTAGACAGGGTGGGGCCAAAAACATTCAGTACTTC.

The chain links TRBV6-2 or TRBV6-3 to TRBJ2-2; a possible D gene is TRBD2 (5 bases). CDR1 is MNHEY, CDR2 SVGEGT, per germline. The CDR3 covers 16 residues. Trimming cost V 0 bases and J 3 bases, with 11 bases left between them. The DNA for the CDR3 is TGTGCCAGCAGTTACTCGAGGGTTTTGGACACCGGGGAGCTGTTTTTT. Protein sequence: CASSYSRVLDTGELFF.

This clonotype was detected only a few times. The rearrangement uses TRBV29-1 and TRBJ2-3; D may be TRBD1 or TRBD2 (5 bases each). The CDR3 spans 13 residues. Germline CDR1 and CDR2: SQVTM and ANQGSEA. V was trimmed by 7 bases and J by 1 base, leaving 12 bases between them. The chain's CDR3 is CSGTGRRTDTQYF. The CDR3 DNA follows: TGCAGCGGTACGGGGCGCCGCACAGATACGCAGTATTTT.

This clonotype showed up many times. The rearrangement uses TRBV19 and TRBJ2-1; D remains unclear. CDR1 is LNHDA and CDR2 is SQIVND in the germline V gene (reference sequence). The CDR3 loop spans 15 amino acids. With 1 base removed from V and 7 bases from J, the gap between germline ends came to 14 bases. The CDR3 spells CASSIAARLWNEQFF. The CDR3 coding sequence is TGTGCCAGTAGTATAGCGGCTAGGTTATGGAATGAGCAGTTCTTC. The full variable domain, in which reference TRBV19 and TRBJ2-1 provide the parts outside the CDR3, is DGGITQSPKYLFRKEGQNVTLSCEQNLNHDAMYWYRQDPGQGLRLIYYSQIVNDFQKGDIAEGYSVSREKKESFPLTVTSAQKNPTAFYLCASSIAARLWNEQFFGPGTRLTVL.

This clonotype was observed a handful of times. The gene calls are TRBV14 and TRBJ2-3, with D uncertain. This CDR3 has 14 amino acids. The germline V gene encodes CDR1 SGHDN and CDR2 FVKESK. V lost 3 bases to trimming and J lost 0 bases, with 7 bases between them. The CDR3 loop is CASSHPTSTDTQYF. For the CDR3, the DNA is TGTGCCAGCAGCCATCCTACTAGCACAGATACGCAGTATTTT.

V is TRBV28 and J is TRBJ2-7, with 12 positions matching TRBD2. The V and J ends lost 6 bases and 0 bases, in that order; junction bases with no gene match: 9. CDR1 is MDHEN and CDR2 is SYDVKM in the germline V gene. The CDR3 extends over 17 amino acids. The CDR3 DNA sequence: TGTGCCAGCAGCCACGGACTAGCGGGGAGGAGCTCCTACGAGCAGTACTTC. It is translated as CASSHGLAGRSSYEQYF.

The CDR3 here is CASSPGTGGNQPQHF. The DNA of the CDR3 is TGTGCCAGCTCACCCGGGACAGGGGGGAATCAGCCCCAGCATTTT. The V gene is TRBV18, the J gene TRBJ1-5; 11 bases line up with TRBD1. The CDR3 is 15 residues long. V lost 3 bases to trimming and J lost 4 bases; unmatched junction nucleotides: 2. In germline, CDR1 is KGHSH, CDR2 LQKENI.

This clonotype was seen more than once but under ten times. V is TRBV6-2 or TRBV6-3 and J is TRBJ2-7, with 7 bases fitting TRBD1. The CDR3 has 15 amino acids. V lost 6 bases, J lost 2 bases, and 10 bases stayed unmatched. From germline, CDR1 is MNHEY and CDR2 SVGEGT. CDR3 sequence (DNA): TGTGCCAGCAGAACCGACAGGGTCAATACCTACGAGCAGTACTTC. Protein sequence: CASRTDRVNTYEQYF.

The V gene is TRBV20-1, the J gene TRBJ2-5; 10 bases agree with TRBD2. The V and J ends lost 3 bases and 7 bases, in that order; junction bases with no gene match: 2. The CDR3 runs 12 residues. Germline CDR1 reads DFQATT; CDR2 reads SNEGSKA (reference sequence). DNA for the CDR3: TGCAGTGCTAGGGGACTAGCGTCGACCCAGTACTTC. Protein sequence: CSARGLASTQYF.

This clonotype occurred many times. The J gene is TRBJ1-1, the V gene TRBV5-5; D is ambiguous. Trimming stripped 0 bases from V and 5 bases from J, with 8 bases between. The length of the CDR3 is 13 residues. Germline CDR1 and CDR2: SGHKS and YYEKEE (reference sequence). The CDR3 loop reads CASSLVVGTEAFF. The CDR3 bases are TGTGCCAGCAGCTTGGTTGTGGGTACTGAAGCTTTCTTT.

This clonotype was observed at least ten times. The chain carries TRBV28 and TRBJ2-3; 9 nucleotides line up with TRBD2. The CDR3 has 16 amino acids. Unmatched junction bases numbered 11, after V lost 9 bases and J lost 1 base. In germline, CDR1 is MDHEN, CDR2 SYDVKM. CDR3 sequence (DNA): TGTGCCAGTTCAGCGGGGGGTACGGTGGGCACAGATACGCAGTATTTT. Amino acids: CASSAGGTVGTDTQYF.

This clonotype was seen a few times. This chain connects TRBV11-2 to TRBJ2-5, with 11 bases identical to TRBD1. V was clipped by 0 bases and J by 4 bases; unmatched bases: 13. CDR1 is SGHAT and CDR2 is FQNNGV in the germline V gene. The CDR3 consists of 19 residues. CDR3 nucleotide sequence: TGTGCCAGCAGCTTAGATCGCAGATTGGGACAGGGGGTTGGAGAGACCCAGTACTTC. Protein: CASSLDRRLGQGVGETQYF.

This clonotype was counted many times. The genes are TRBV29-1 and TRBJ1-5; a weak D match, TRBD1 (6 bases). Germline lookup yields CDR1 SQVTM and CDR2 ANQGSEA. Trimming took off 6 bases at V and 4 bases at J, with 13 bases between the two ends. CDR3 size: 13 residues. CDR3 loop: CSVVTGRNQPQHF. The CDR3 coding sequence is TGCAGCGTCGTTACAGGGAGAAATCAGCCCCAGCATTTT. Combining the CDR3 with reference TRBV29-1 and TRBJ1-5 gives the whole variable domain SAVISQKPSRDICQRGTSLTIQCQVDSQVTMMFWYRQQPGQSLTLIATANQGSEATYESGFVIDKFPISRPNLTFSTLTVSNMSPEDSSIYLCSVVTGRNQPQHFGDGTRLSIL.

This clonotype was seen repeatedly, ten times or more. V gene TRBV6-2 or TRBV6-3 combines with J gene TRBJ2-7, with TRBD2 matching 7 bases. The CDR3 is made up of 12 amino acids. Trimming cost V 4 bases and J 6 bases; bases outside gene matches: 3. Germline-derived CDR1 and CDR2 are MNHEY and SVGEGT. This chain's CDR3 is CASSWTRGEQYF. The CDR3 DNA reads as TGTGCCAGCAGTTGGACTAGAGGCGAGCAGTACTTC.

The chain joins TRBV3-1 to TRBJ1-1; a possible D gene is TRBD1 (5 bases). Trimming left V 6 bases short and J 3 bases short, with 14 bases between. This CDR3 is 14 amino acids long. CDR1 is LGHDT and CDR2 is YNNKEL in the germline V gene (reference sequence). Here the CDR3 reads CASRKSLGDTEAFF. The CDR3 coding sequence is TGTGCCAGCAGAAAAAGCCTGGGGGACACTGAAGCTTTCTTT.

The chain recombines TRBV7-2 with TRBJ2-5; D gene unclear. There are 13 residues in the CDR3. In germline, CDR1 is SGHTA, CDR2 FQGNSA. The V end was cut by 1 base, the J end by 4 bases, with 7 bases between. The CDR3 DNA sequence: TGTGCCAGCAGCTTAGGGGCGCGAGAGACCCAGTACTTC. Amino acid sequence: CASSLGARETQYF.

This clonotype was recorded at least ten times. J is TRBJ2-7 and V is TRBV12-3 or TRBV12-4; D call uncertain. This CDR3 spans 13 amino acids. The V and J ends lost 2 bases and 4 bases respectively, with 9 bases between them. The CDR3: CASSLLTPYEQYF. CDR3 nucleotide sequence: TGTGCCAGCAGTTTACTCACGCCTTACGAGCAGTACTTC.

This clonotype was counted many times. The V call is TRBV11-3, the J call TRBJ2-2, with unresolved D. V was cut by 5 bases and J by 4 bases, with 8 bases left in between. This CDR3 has 13 amino acids. Germline V lookup: CDR1 SGHNT, CDR2 YENEEA. The chain's CDR3 is CASSRLSTGELFF. The CDR3 nucleotides read TGTGCCAGCAGCCGTTTATCCACCGGGGAGCTGTTTTTT.

This clonotype has at least ten counts. V is TRBV7-6 and J is TRBJ2-5; D might be TRBD1 or TRBD2, each matching 6 bases. V lost 5 bases, J lost 4 bases, and 14 bases lay in between. The CDR3 sequence is 14 residues long. Germline CDR1 is SGHVS and CDR2 is FNYEAQ. In nucleotides, the CDR3 is TGTGCCAGCAGCCTTATCCGGGGGCCAGAGACCCAGTACTTC. Protein product: CASSLIRGPETQYF.

This sequence joins TRBV7-2 and TRBJ2-6; the D is unclear. CDR3 length: 14 residues. The germline V gene has CDR1 SGHTA and CDR2 FQGNSA. The V end lost 6 bases, the J end lost 0 bases, and 6 bases lay between the germline ends. The CDR3 loop is CASSGSSGANVLTF. CDR3 DNA: TGTGCCAGCAGTGGCTCCTCTGGGGCCAACGTCCTGACTTTC.

The chain recombines TRBV5-1 with TRBJ2-3; 10 bases align to TRBD2. The length of the CDR3 is 16 residues. V lost 2 bases, J lost 5 bases, and 8 bases stayed unmatched. CDR1 is SGHRS, CDR2 YFSETQ, per germline. CDR3 amino acids: CASSFYASGGIDTQYF. The CDR3 region has the DNA TGCGCCAGCAGCTTTTATGCTAGCGGGGGAATAGATACGCAGTATTTT.

CDR3 DNA: TGTGCCAGCAGTTTTCAGCGGGGGGGCACAGATACGCAGTATTTT. Translation gives CASSFQRGGTDTQYF. V and J are TRBV28 and TRBJ2-3, with 9 positions matching TRBD2. V trimming: 3 bases; J trimming: 1 base; junction bases outside the gene matches: 2. This CDR3 has 15 amino acids. Per germline, CDR1 MDHEN and CDR2 SYDVKM.

This clonotype showed up just a few times. The CDR3 here is CATSESDRDSRNTQYF. The CDR3 nucleotides are TGTGCCACCAGTGAGTCCGACCGGGACAGCAGGAATACGCAGTATTTT. V gene TRBV24-1 combines with J gene TRBJ2-3, with 7 bases fitting TRBD1. The V segment lost 4 bases and the J segment 7 bases; nucleotides outside the gene matches: 13. The CDR3 totals 16 residues. The germline V gene has CDR1 KGHDR and CDR2 SFDVKD.

This sequence joins TRBV29-1 and TRBJ2-3; D unclear. This CDR3 has 11 residues. The V end was cut by 5 bases, the J end by 6 bases, with 9 bases between. Germline CDR1 and CDR2: SQVTM and ANQGSEA. The CDR3 DNA follows: TGCAGCGTTTCCACGGCGGATACGCAGTATTTT. Its translation: CSVSTADTQYF.

This clonotype has at least ten counts. The chain uses TRBV5-1 and TRBJ2-3; TRBD1 matches 8 bases. Germline-derived CDR1 and CDR2 are SGHRS and YFSETQ. The CDR3 has 15 amino acids. Trimming removed 2 bases from V and 3 bases from J; junction bases left unmatched: 5. The CDR3 protein is CASSFGRGLTDTQYF. The CDR3 DNA is TGCGCCAGCAGCTTTGGCAGGGGGCTAACAGATACGCAGTATTTT.

This clonotype was picked up many times. This chain connects TRBV9 to TRBJ2-2, with no clear D. This CDR3 is built from 13 residues. With 4 bases removed from V and 1 base from J, the gap between germline ends came to 5 bases. Germline assignment: CDR1 SGDLS and CDR2 YYNGEE. Here the CDR3 DNA reads TGTGCCAGCAGCCTTCAGAACACCGGGGAGCTGTTTTTT. Amino acid sequence: CASSLQNTGELFF.